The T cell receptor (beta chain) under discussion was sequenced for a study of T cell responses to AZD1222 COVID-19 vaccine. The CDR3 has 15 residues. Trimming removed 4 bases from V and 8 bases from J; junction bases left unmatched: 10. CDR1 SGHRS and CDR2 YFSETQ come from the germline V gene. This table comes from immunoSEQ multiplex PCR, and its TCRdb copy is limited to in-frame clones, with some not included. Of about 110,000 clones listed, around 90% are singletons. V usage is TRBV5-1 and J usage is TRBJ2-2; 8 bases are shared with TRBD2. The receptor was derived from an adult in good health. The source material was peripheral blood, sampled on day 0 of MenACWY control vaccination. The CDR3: CASSQGLGFSGELFF. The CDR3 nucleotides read TGCGCCAGCAGCCAGGGACTAGGATTTAGTGGGGAGCTGTTTTTT.